This T cell receptor (beta chain) was obtained from a study of cytomegalovirus exposure and HLA in healthy donors. Study results and caveats: Presence/absence analyses rested on an assumption that sequencing depth was roughly uniform across donors. In an earlier analysis, most TCR beta V segments were productive about 90% or about 30% of the time. A few chains linked to CMV were shown in vitro to be specific for CMV antigens. CMV serostatus was the sole immune exposure information available.

V lost 0 bases to trimming and J lost 8 bases; unmatched junction nucleotides: 15. Per germline, CDR1 SGHRS and CDR2 YFSETQ. The CDR3 contains 17 residues. A remark on this clone: What it recognizes is unknown.

It was with 60 Vbeta and 13 Jbeta primers that the PCR ran. TCRdb's table, derived via immunoSEQ multiplex PCR, lists solely in-frame clones and lacks some. The sample includes 120,000 or so clones, less than 80% of them seen just once. Sequenced material: PBMCs. The chain couples TRBV5-1 to TRBJ1-1, with 8 nucleotides matching TRBD1. The TCR sequence derives from a man aged 35 to 55 in good health and CMV-seropositive. CDR3 sequence (DNA): TGCGCCAGCAGCTTGGTACGGGACAGGTCTTTGGAGTTAGAAGCTTTCTTT. This encodes CASSLVRDRSLELEAFF.